The text below deals with one T cell receptor (beta chain). The antigen it binds to is not known. Base quality data are lacking; no much larger clone is found one base away. Amplification of TCR beta CDR3 regions was carried out from RNA transcripts. For the first round of RT-PCR on the TCR CDR3, the HTBI primer set was used together with the Qiagen OneStep RT-PCR kit. Libraries were constructed in a second round of multiplex PCR, after which size selection and purification were carried out. Libraries were sequenced paired-end with 100 bp reads on an Illumina HiSeq2000. Concerning the study's data processing: Raw data were processed with SOAPnuke, discarding reads with adapters, uncalled bases, mean Phred below 15, or no exact constant-primer or identifier match. COPE v1.2.5 was used to merge the high-quality paired reads, and each unique nucleotide sequence was defined as a clonotype. MiTCR v1.1 was used to align the clonotypes against IMGT TRBV, TRBD and TRBJ reference segments. Analysis was restricted to V-J combinations with a frequency above 0.0001, which covered 99.2% of repertoires. A TCS score was defined as the ratio between F50 (clonal expansion) and ExV (chaos), using BLOSUM62-based TCRdist between CDR3 peptides within each V-J. Welch's t-statistics and random forest reduced some 510 V-J features to about 13, which were used in a naive Bayes classifier (R e1071). Through fastp at Q25 and MiXCR, TCRdb rebuilt clones from the public reads, retaining in-frame beta chains. CDR3 protein duplicates are merged, each entry listing the most common genes and DNA. These V and J calls are TCRdb output, not the study's own analysis. The sample records some 150,000 distinct CDR3 sequences, over 20% of which are singletons. Jointly, the top ten make up about 70% of the sample.

This record belongs to a study of T cells in Graves' hyperthyroidism and ophthalmopathy (dated by TCRdb to the late 2010s). The study in broad terms: Peripheral blood samples were taken at initial diagnosis, before any treatment was given. To identify TCR V-J signatures that set the groups apart, the researchers used a discovery cohort of 100 patients, made up of around 40 with Graves' ophthalmopathy and some 55 with stable Graves' hyperthyroidism. Prospective prediction of ophthalmopathy was tested in an independent validation cohort consisting of about 19 hyperthyroidism patients and around 17 patients who later progressed to ophthalmopathy. The 100 or so discovery patients were randomly split 7:3 into training and test sets. In addition, the study compared T-cell repertoires in thyroid tissue and in blood from several Graves' hyperthyroidism patients. After blood sampling, hyperthyroidism patients were treated with methimazole at a starting dose of 30 mg daily, and ophthalmopathy patients were treated with high-dose intravenous methylprednisolone. TCR Vbeta CDR3 sequencing of roughly 140 peripheral blood samples (more than 40 ophthalmopathy, 75 to 85 hyperthyroidism and about 17 progressor patients) is reported in the paper.

Trimming at the junction amounts to 6 bases on V and 6 bases on J, and the germline ends lie 17 bases apart. From the cysteine up to the phenylalanine, the CDR3 has a length of 14 residues. Of the read, only the CDR3 DNA is kept; its 42 bases are in frame from base 1. The germline V gene (reference sequence) specifies DFQATT as CDR1 and SNEGSKA as CDR2. General study outcomes and caveats: In validation, progression to ophthalmopathy was predicted by the model with 70.59% sensitivity and under 85% specificity, a median of around 6.5 months before onset. Sample size was not statistically predetermined, and investigators were not blinded to group allocation. Most expanded thyroid clonotypes (frequency above 0.001) were also detected in blood, suggesting blood repertoires may reflect thyroid immune responses. A 13 V-J signature model separated ophthalmopathy from stable hyperthyroidism, with approximately 86% sensitivity and roughly 82% specificity in cross-validation and 80%/75% in testing.

Hyperthyroidism patients were newly diagnosed, with disease duration under 2 months, and aged 18 to 65 years. Exclusion was applied to patients with uncontrolled infections, other autoimmune diseases, pregnancy or lactation. Diagnoses relied on clinical symptoms, serum thyroxine and TRAb, thyroid ultrasound and orbital computed tomography. Blood from progressor patients was drawn when they were first diagnosed with hyperthyroidism, before any ophthalmopathy symptoms appeared. PBMCs were isolated from approximately 10 ml of fresh peripheral blood by Ficoll-Paque density gradient centrifugation. Progressor patients were initially diagnosed with Graves' hyperthyroidism and developed ophthalmopathy during follow-up. Total RNA was extracted using Trizol reagent, and RNA quality was assessed on an Agilent 2100 Bioanalyzer.

The TCR was taken from a woman in her forties or fifties with Graves' hyperthyroidism that later progressed to Graves' ophthalmopathy. The sequenced material came from blood. The sequence links TRBV20-1 to TRBJ1-4, and TRBD1 may be the D gene, going by 5 matching bases. The nucleotides read TGCAGTGCCCCGACGGGGCAGGGACATGAAAAACTGTTTTTT. This gives the protein CSAPTGQGHEKLFF.